What follows are 25 T cell receptor beta chains derived from one specimen sequenced in a study of T cell clonotyping in hematopoietic cell transplantation. The data were produced by immunoSEQ multiplex PCR, yet TCRdb's version contains in-frame clones alone and is incomplete. The sample has about 44,000 clones; 94% are singletons. The sample comprised peripheral blood mononuclear cells. Receptors were obtained from a woman aged 50 to 60 in good health. Some clones in this sample may be carry-over from other donors' samples.

This chain uses TRBV11-2 with TRBJ1-5; D is possibly TRBD1 (6 bases). Looked up from germline, CDR1 is SGHAT and CDR2 is FQNNGV. The CDR3 has 14 amino acids. Trimming pared 4 bases from V and 4 bases from J, leaving 11 bases between. The CDR3 DNA follows: TGTGCCAGCAGCTCCAGGGGTCCTAATCAGCCCCAGCATTTT. This codes for CASSSRGPNQPQHF.

CDR3 loop: CASSLEGSVEKLFF. CDR3 in DNA: TGCGCCAGCAGCTTGGAGGGGTCTGTCGAAAAACTGTTTTTT. The gene calls are TRBV5-1 and TRBJ1-4, with D perhaps TRBD1 (5 bases). The CDR3 covers 14 residues. Trimming took 0 bases from V and 8 from J, leaving 11 bases between them. CDR1 is SGHRS and CDR2 is YFSETQ in the germline V gene.

This clone was seen a single time. CDR3 in amino acids: CASSLTGAPETQYF. In nucleotides, the CDR3 is TGTGCCAGCAGCTTGACAGGGGCCCCAGAGACCCAGTACTTC. The V call is TRBV7-6, the J call TRBJ2-5, with 8 bases lining up with TRBD1. Germline V gene lookup returns CDR1 SGHVS and CDR2 FNYEAQ. After removal of 3 bases from V and 4 bases from J, the junction contained 4 bases not matched to a gene. CDR3 length equals 14 residues.

The chain combines TRBV4-3 with TRBJ2-1; tentatively, D is TRBD2 (6 bases). Trimming removed 0 bases at V and 2 bases at J, with 11 bases between. This CDR3 region has 16 residues. The germline CDR1 and CDR2 sequences are LGHNA and YSLEER. The CDR3 sequence: CASSQDRLAPYNEQFF. The DNA for the CDR3 is TGCGCCAGCAGCCAAGACAGGCTAGCGCCCTACAATGAGCAGTTCTTC.

This chain joins TRBV2 and TRBJ2-7; 8 bases match TRBD1. The CDR3 totals 14 residues. J lost 4 bases, V lost 6 bases, and 8 bases had no gene match. CDR1 and CDR2 from the germline V gene are SNHLY and FYNNEI. The CDR3 sequence: CASRPGQARYEQYF. The CDR3 DNA sequence: TGTGCCAGCAGACCGGGACAGGCTAGGTACGAGCAGTACTTC.

The CDR3 bases are TGTGCCAGCAGTGAAATTGAGGGGGACAGAGACTCTGGAAACACCATATATTTT. Translating it yields CASSEIEGDRDSGNTIYF. The chain recombines TRBV6-1 with TRBJ1-3, with TRBD1 matching 7 bases. This CDR3 is built from 18 residues. Germline CDR1 MNHNS, CDR2 SASEGT. V lost 2 bases, J lost 0 bases, and 10 bases stayed unmatched.

J is TRBJ1-1 and V is TRBV7-9; tentatively, D is TRBD1 (5 bases). Trimming removed 3 bases from V and 6 bases from J, with 8 bases in between. The CDR3 has 12 amino acids. The V gene's germline CDR1 is SEHNR and CDR2 FQNEAQ (reference sequence). The CDR3 DNA follows: TGTGCCAGCAGCTTCTCAGGGTCTGAAGCTTTCTTT. Amino acid sequence: CASSFSGSEAFF.

Written as DNA, the CDR3 is TGTGCCAGCAGTGTGTCGCCCGGGAGCAATCAGCCCCAGCATTTT. It yields the protein CASSVSPGSNQPQHF. This rearrangement joins TRBV6-1 to TRBJ1-5, with D unresolved. This CDR3 is 15 amino acids long. Trimming pared 4 bases from V and 1 base from J, leaving 11 bases between. Germline assignment: CDR1 MNHNS and CDR2 SASEGT.

The rearrangement links TRBV7-6 to TRBJ2-1, with D uncertain. The CDR3 loop spans 17 amino acids. V lost 1 base, J lost 4 bases, and 17 bases lay in between. The germline V gene has CDR1 SGHVS and CDR2 FNYEAQ. Written as DNA, the CDR3 is TGTGCCAGCAGCTTAGGCCCAGACATTGAGCGATACAATGAGCAGTTCTTC. It yields the protein CASSLGPDIERYNEQFF.

V is TRBV5-1 and J is TRBJ1-1, with D perhaps matching TRBD1 (6 bases). Germline-derived CDR1 and CDR2 are SGHRS and YFSETQ. The ends were cut back, 5 bases at V and 0 bases at J, with 17 bases in the middle. CDR3 length: 16 amino acids. The CDR3 sequence is CASSIQGLTLNTEAFF. For the CDR3, the DNA is TGCGCCAGCAGTATACAGGGACTAACGTTGAACACTGAAGCTTTCTTT.

The chain is built from TRBV6-5 and TRBJ1-6; D ambiguous. CDR3 size: 13 residues. Between the trimmed V and J ends, which lost 4 bases and 7 bases, there was a span of 8 bases. Germline CDR1 MNHEY, CDR2 SVGAGI. This CDR3 reads CASSSHENSPLHF. The CDR3 DNA is TGTGCCAGCAGTTCCCACGAGAATTCACCCCTCCACTTT.

This clone was counted a single time. The chain combines TRBV19 with TRBJ2-2; maybe TRBD2 (5 bases). V lost 3 bases, J lost 3 bases, and 8 bases lay in between. Per germline, CDR1 LNHDA and CDR2 SQIVND (reference sequence). There are 14 residues in the CDR3. CDR3 amino acids: CASSIYGDTGELFF. The CDR3 region has the DNA TGTGCCAGTAGTATCTACGGGGACACCGGGGAGCTGTTTTTT.

The J gene is TRBJ2-2, the V gene TRBV4-3; possibly TRBD1 for D (6 bases). Germline values: CDR1 LGHNA, CDR2 YSLEER. The CDR3 length is 16 residues. V was trimmed by 0 bases and J by 5 bases, leaving 13 bases between them. Written as DNA, the CDR3 is TGCGCCAGCAGCCAAGAACTAAGGGGGTCGACCGGGGAGCTGTTTTTT. It specifies CASSQELRGSTGELFF.

This chain connects TRBV7-8 to TRBJ1-2, with unresolved D. The ends were cut back, 6 bases at V and 3 bases at J, with 17 bases in the middle. Germline V lookup: CDR1 SGHVS, CDR2 FQNEAQ. This CDR3 has 15 amino acids. Here the CDR3 DNA reads TGTGCCAGCAGATCAGGAGATCACAGCGACTATGGCTACACCTTC. It translates to CASRSGDHSDYGYTF.

The V gene is TRBV7-2, the J gene TRBJ1-3; D not resolved. Germline CDR1 is SGHTA and CDR2 is FQGNSA. This CDR3 region has 16 residues. The V and J ends lost 3 bases and 0 bases respectively, with 12 bases between them. The CDR3 loop is CASSFLTARSGNTIYF. CDR3 DNA sequence: TGTGCCAGCAGCTTCCTAACGGCCCGCTCTGGAAACACCATATATTTT.

This clone turned up a few times. J is TRBJ1-1 and V is TRBV5-4, with D possibly being TRBD1 (6 bases). The CDR3 has 14 amino acids. Trimming left V 4 bases short and J 5 bases short, with 15 bases between. CDR1 and CDR2 (germline): SGHNT, YYREEE (reference sequence). The CDR3 is CASSINRVGTEAFF. The CDR3 DNA reads as TGTGCCAGCAGCATCAACAGGGTGGGAACTGAAGCTTTCTTT.

This clone appeared once. J is TRBJ1-2 and V is TRBV11-3, with a possible D match to TRBD1 (5 bases). Trimming shortened V by 4 bases and J by 7 bases, and 16 bases separated the two germline ends. The CDR3 consists of 14 residues. Germline CDR1 SGHNT, CDR2 YENEEA. The CDR3 sequence is CASSSGRGRVGYTF. CDR3 nucleotide sequence: TGTGCCAGCAGCTCAGGCCGGGGCCGGGTTGGCTACACCTTC.

The chain recombines TRBV6-1 with TRBJ1-2; D call uncertain. Germline CDR1 is MNHNS and CDR2 is SASEGT. Trimming left V 1 base short and J 6 bases short, with 3 bases between. The CDR3 has 11 amino acids. The CDR3 here is CASSEGDGYTF. The CDR3 DNA is TGTGCCAGCAGTGAAGGGGATGGCTACACCTTC.

The CDR3 here is CASSYGGRGSDTQYF. For the CDR3, the DNA is TGTGCCAGCAGCTACGGCGGGCGAGGGTCAGATACGCAGTATTTT. V and J are TRBV11-3 and TRBJ2-3, with TRBD2 as a possible D gene (5 bases). CDR1 and CDR2 (germline): SGHNT, YENEEA. The CDR3 has 15 residues. V was shortened by 4 bases and J by 4 bases, with 15 bases between the two germline ends.

This clone showed up just once. The rearrangement uses TRBV7-2 and TRBJ1-5; perhaps TRBD1 as D (5 bases). Trimming took 5 bases from V and 5 from J, leaving 13 bases between them. CDR3 size: 14 residues. Germline CDR1 SGHTA, CDR2 FQGNSA. CDR3 nucleotide sequence: TGTGCCAGCAGCCCGGACGGGGGGTATCAGCCCCAGCATTTT. Its protein is CASSPDGGYQPQHF.

This chain connects TRBV6-1 to TRBJ2-5; the D is unclear. With 3 bases removed from V and 4 bases from J, the gap between germline ends came to 9 bases. CDR1 and CDR2 from the germline V gene are MNHNS and SASEGT. This CDR3 is 13 amino acids long. The CDR3 sequence is CASSEARGETQYF. The CDR3 DNA follows: TGTGCCAGCAGTGAGGCCCGAGGAGAGACCCAGTACTTC.

V usage is TRBV28 and J usage is TRBJ1-2, with D maybe TRBD1 (5 bases). The CDR3 totals 14 residues. V lost 3 bases and J lost 4, with 12 bases in between. Germline assignment: CDR1 MDHEN and CDR2 SYDVKM. CDR3 protein: CASSLAQGFYGYTF. The CDR3 region has the DNA TGTGCCAGCAGTTTGGCGCAGGGATTCTATGGCTACACCTTC.

In DNA, the CDR3 is TGTGCCAGCAGCTGGTACCCCGCAGATACGCAGTATTTT. It codes for CASSWYPADTQYF. J is TRBJ2-3 and V is TRBV11-3; no reliable D call. V lost 4 bases to trimming and J lost 4 bases, with 9 bases between them. Germline CDR1 and CDR2: SGHNT and YENEEA. CDR3 length: 13 residues.

V gene TRBV5-6 combines with J gene TRBJ1-1, with 8 bases fitting TRBD1. CDR3 length equals 12 residues. V lost 4 bases to trimming and J lost 8 bases; unmatched junction nucleotides: 4. Germline-derived CDR1 and CDR2 are SGHDT and YYEEEE. Here the CDR3 DNA reads TGTGCCAGCAGCCTCGGACAGGGAGAAGCTTTCTTT. This encodes CASSLGQGEAFF. Together with reference TRBV5-6 and TRBJ1-1, the CDR3 gives the full variable domain: DAGVTQSPTHLIKTRGQQVTLRCSPKSGHDTVSWYQQALGQGPQFIFQYYEEEERQRGNFPDRFSGHQFPNYSSELNVNALLLGDSALYLCASSLGQGEAFFGQGTRLTVV.

The gene calls are TRBV10-3 and TRBJ2-5, with D tentatively TRBD2 (6 bases). The CDR3 has 15 residues. V was clipped by 6 bases and J by 0 bases, with 14 bases between them. Germline V lookup: CDR1 ENHRY, CDR2 SYGVKD. This CDR3 is CAISRGDGDQETQYF. CDR3 sequence (DNA): TGTGCCATCAGCCGCGGGGACGGAGACCAAGAGACCCAGTACTTC.